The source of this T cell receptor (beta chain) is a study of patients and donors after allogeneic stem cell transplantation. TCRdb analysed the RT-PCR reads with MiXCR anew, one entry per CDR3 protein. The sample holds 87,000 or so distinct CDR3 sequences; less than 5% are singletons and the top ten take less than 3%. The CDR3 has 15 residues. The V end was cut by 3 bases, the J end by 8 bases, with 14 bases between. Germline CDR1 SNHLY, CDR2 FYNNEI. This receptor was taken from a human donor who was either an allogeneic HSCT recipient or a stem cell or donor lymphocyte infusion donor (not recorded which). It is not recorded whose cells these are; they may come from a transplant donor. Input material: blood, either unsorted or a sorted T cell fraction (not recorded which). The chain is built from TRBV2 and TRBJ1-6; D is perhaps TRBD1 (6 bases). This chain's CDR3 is CASSEIGGGDSPLHF. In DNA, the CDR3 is TGTGCCAGCAGTGAGATCGGAGGGGGGGATTCACCCCTCCACTTT.